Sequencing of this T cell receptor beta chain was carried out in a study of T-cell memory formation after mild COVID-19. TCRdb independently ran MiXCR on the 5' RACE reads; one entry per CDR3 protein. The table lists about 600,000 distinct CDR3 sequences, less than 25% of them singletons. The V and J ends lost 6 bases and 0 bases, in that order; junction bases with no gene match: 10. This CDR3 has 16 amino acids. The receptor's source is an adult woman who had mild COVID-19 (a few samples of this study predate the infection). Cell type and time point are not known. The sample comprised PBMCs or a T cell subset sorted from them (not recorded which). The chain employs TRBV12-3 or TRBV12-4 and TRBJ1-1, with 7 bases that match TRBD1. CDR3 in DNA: TGTGCCAGCAGGGCCCCCGGGACAGCCATGAACACTGAAGCTTTCTTT. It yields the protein CASRAPGTAMNTEAFF.